This T cell receptor beta chain emerged from a study of shared clonotypes between healthy human individuals. Study results and caveats: Deeper or shallower sequencing was expected to change how clonotypes are shared among donors.

TCRdb's table, derived via immunoSEQ multiplex PCR, lists solely in-frame clones and lacks some. The sample contains 2 million to 2.5 million clones, roughly 94% of which appear only once. A remark on this clone: Its antigen is not identified.

Germline CDR1 is SEHNR and CDR2 is FQNEAQ (reference sequence). V shed 2 bases and J shed 4 bases, with 5 bases lying between them. The CDR3 is 13 amino acids. Sample: naive CD4+ T cells sorted from blood. This sample's subset: CD45RA+ positively selected. The V gene is TRBV7-9, the J gene TRBJ2-2; D is undetermined. This receptor was obtained from a man aged 18 to 29 in good health. CDR3 sequence reads: CASSLSFTGELFF. The DNA of the CDR3 is TGTGCCAGCAGCTTATCTTTCACCGGGGAGCTGTTTTTT.